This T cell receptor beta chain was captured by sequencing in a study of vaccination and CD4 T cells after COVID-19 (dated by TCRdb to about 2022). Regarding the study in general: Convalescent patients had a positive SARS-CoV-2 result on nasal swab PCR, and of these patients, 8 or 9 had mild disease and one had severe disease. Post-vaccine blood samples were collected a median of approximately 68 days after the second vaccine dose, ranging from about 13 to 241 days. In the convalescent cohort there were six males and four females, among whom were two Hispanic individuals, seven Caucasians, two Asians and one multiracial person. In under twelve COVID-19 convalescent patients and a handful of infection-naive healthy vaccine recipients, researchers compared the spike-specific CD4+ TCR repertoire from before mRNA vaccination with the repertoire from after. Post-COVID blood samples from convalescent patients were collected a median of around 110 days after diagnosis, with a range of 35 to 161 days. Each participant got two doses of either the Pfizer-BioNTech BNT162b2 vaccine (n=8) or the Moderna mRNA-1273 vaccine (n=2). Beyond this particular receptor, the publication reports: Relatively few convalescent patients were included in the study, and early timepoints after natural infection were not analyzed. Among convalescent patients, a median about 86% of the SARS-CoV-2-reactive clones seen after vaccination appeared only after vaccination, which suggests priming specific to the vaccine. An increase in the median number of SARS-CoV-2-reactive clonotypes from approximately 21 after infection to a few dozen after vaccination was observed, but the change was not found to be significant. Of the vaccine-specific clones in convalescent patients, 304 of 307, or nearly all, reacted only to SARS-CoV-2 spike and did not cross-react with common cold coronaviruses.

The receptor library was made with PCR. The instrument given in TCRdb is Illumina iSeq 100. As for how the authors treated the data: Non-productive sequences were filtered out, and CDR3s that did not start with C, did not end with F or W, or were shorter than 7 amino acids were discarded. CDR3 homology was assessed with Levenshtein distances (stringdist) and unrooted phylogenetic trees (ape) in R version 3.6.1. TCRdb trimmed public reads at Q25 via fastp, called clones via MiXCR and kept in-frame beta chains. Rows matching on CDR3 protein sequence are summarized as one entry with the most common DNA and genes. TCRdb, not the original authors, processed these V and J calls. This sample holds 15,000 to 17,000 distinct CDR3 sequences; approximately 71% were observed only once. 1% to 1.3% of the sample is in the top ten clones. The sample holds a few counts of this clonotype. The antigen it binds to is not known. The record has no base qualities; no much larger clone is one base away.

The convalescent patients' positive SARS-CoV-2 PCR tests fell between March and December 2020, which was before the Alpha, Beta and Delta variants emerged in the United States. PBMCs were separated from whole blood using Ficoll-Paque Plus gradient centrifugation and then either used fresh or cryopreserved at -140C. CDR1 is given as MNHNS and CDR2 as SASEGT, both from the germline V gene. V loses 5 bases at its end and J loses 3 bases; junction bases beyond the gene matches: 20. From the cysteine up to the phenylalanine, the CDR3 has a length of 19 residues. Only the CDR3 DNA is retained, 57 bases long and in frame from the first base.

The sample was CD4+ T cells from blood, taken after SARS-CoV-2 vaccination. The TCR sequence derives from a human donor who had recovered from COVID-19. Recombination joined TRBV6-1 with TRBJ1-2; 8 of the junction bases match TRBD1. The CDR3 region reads CASSHGLGQGGVLYYGYTF. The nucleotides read TGTGCCAGCAGTCACGGACTAGGACAGGGTGGTGTGTTGTACTATGGCTACACCTTC.